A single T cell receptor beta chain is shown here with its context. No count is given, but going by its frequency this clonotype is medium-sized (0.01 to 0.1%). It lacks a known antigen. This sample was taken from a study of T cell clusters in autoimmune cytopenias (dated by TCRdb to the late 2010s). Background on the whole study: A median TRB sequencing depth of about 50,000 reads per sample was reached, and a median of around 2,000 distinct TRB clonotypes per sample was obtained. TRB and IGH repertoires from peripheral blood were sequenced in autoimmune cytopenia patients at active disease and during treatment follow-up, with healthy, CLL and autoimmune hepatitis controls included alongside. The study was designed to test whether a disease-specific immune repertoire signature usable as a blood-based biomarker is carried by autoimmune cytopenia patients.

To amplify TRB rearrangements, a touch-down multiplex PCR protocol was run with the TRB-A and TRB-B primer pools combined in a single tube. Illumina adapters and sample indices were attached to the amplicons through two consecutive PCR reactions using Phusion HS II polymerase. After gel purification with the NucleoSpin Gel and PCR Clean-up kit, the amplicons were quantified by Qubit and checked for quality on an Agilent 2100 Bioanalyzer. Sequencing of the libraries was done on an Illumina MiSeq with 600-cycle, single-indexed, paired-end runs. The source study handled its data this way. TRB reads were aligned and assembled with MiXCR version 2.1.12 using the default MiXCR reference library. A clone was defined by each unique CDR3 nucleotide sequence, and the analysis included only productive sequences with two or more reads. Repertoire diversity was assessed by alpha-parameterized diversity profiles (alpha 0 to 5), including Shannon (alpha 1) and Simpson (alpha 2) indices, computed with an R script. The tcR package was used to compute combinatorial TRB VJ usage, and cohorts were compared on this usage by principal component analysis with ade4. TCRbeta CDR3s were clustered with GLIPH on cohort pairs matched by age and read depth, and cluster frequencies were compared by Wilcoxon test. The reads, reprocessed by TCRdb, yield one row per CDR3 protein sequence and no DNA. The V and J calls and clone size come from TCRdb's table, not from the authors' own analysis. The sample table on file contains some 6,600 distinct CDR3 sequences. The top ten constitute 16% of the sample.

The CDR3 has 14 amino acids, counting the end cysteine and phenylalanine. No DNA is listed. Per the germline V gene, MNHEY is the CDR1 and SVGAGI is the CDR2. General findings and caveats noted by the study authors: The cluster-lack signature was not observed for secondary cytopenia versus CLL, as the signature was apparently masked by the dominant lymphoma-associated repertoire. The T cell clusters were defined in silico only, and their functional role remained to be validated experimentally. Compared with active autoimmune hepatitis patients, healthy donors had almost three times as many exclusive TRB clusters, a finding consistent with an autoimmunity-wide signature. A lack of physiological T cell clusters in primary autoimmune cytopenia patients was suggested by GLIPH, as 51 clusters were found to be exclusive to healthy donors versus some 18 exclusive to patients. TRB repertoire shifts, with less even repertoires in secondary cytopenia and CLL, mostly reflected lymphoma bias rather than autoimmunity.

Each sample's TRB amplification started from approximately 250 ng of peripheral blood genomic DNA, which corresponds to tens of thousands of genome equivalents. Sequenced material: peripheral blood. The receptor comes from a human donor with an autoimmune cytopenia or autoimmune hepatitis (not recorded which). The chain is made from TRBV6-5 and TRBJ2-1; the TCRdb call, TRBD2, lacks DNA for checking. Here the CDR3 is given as CASSQNGGATEQFF.